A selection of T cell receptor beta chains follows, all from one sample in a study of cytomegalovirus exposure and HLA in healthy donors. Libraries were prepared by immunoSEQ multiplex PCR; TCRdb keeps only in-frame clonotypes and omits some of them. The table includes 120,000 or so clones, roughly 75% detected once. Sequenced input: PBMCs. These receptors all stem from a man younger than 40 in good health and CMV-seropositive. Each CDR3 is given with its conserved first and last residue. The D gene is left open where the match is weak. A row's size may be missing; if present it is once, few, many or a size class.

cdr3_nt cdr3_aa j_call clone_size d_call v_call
TGTGCCTGGGGGGCGGCAGGGTACACTGAAGCTTTCTTT CAWGAAGYTEAFF TRBJ1-1 NA NA TRBV30
TGTGCCATCAGTGAGTTGAACATGCCAGGCACCTCTGGGGCCAACGTCCTGACTTTC CAISELNMPGTSGANVLTF TRBJ2-6 few NA TRBV10-3
TGTGCCAGCAGCCCGGGACTAGCGGGAATTGGTGAGCAGTTCTTC CASSPGLAGIGEQFF TRBJ2-1 NA TRBD2 TRBV6-5
TGTGCCAGCAGTTCGCCTAGATCGACAGGTGGGGAGACCCAGTACTTC CASSSPRSTGGETQYF TRBJ2-5 few NA TRBV2
TGTGCCTGGAGTGGTGTTGGTCCGGGAGTGGGGGAGCAGTACTTC CAWSGVGPGVGEQYF TRBJ2-7 NA NA TRBV30
TGTTCCAGCAGCCCCCGGGACAGCTACGAGCAGTACTTC CSSSPRDSYEQYF TRBJ2-7 once TRBD1 TRBV7-9
TGCGCCAGCAGCTCGAGGCGGGGCCACCCTGAAGAGACCCAGTACTTC CASSSRRGHPEETQYF TRBJ2-5 NA NA TRBV5-1
TGCGCCAGCAGCTTGGGCGTGTTAACCGAGCAGTACTTC CASSLGVLTEQYF TRBJ2-7 NA NA TRBV5-1
TGTGCCAGCAGCCTCCCATCGCGCGAGCAAGAGACCCAGTACTTC CASSLPSREQETQYF TRBJ2-5 NA NA TRBV9
TGTGCCAGCAGGGGCAGAGTGTACGGGGAGCTGTTTTTT CASRGRVYGELFF TRBJ2-2 NA NA TRBV27
TGTGCCAGCAGCTTGGATGGTGGTCTAATTGAGCAGTTCTTC CASSLDGGLIEQFF TRBJ2-1 NA NA TRBV5-4
TGTGCCAGCAGCCCGGACAGGGGGCTTAGGCTGAACACTGAAGCTTTCTTT CASSPDRGLRLNTEAFF TRBJ1-1 NA TRBD1 TRBV7-8
TGTGCCTGGAATCCGCTAGCGGGAGGAAGTGATGAGCAGTTCTTC CAWNPLAGGSDEQFF TRBJ2-1 NA TRBD2 TRBV30
TGCGCCAGCAGCCAAGGGGGGAGGGGAAACACTGAAGCTTTCTTT CASSQGGRGNTEAFF TRBJ1-1 NA NA TRBV4-3
TGTGCCAGCAGCTTAGCGCTATCGGACACCGGGGAGCTGTTTTTT CASSLALSDTGELFF TRBJ2-2 few NA TRBV7-2
TGTGCCAGCAGCTTATTTTGGGAGGGCCCTCGAGAGCAGTACTTC CASSLFWEGPREQYF TRBJ2-7 NA TRBD2 TRBV7-9
TGTGCCAGCACTCAGGGATTTGGCAATCAGCCCCAGCATTTT CASTQGFGNQPQHF TRBJ1-5 NA NA TRBV19
TGTGCCAGCAGCTCCGGGACAGATAACACCGGGGAGCTGTTTTTT CASSSGTDNTGELFF TRBJ2-2 NA TRBD1 TRBV5-4
TGCGCCAGCAGCCCTGGACTAGCGGGAAACTACGAGCAGTACTTC CASSPGLAGNYEQYF TRBJ2-7 NA TRBD2 TRBV5-1
TGTGCCAGCAGCACCGGCAATGGCCTCAAGGGGAATGAGCAGTTCTTC CASSTGNGLKGNEQFF TRBJ2-1 NA NA TRBV9
TGCAGCGTTACCGGAGGACTAGCGGGAGTAAGTACCTCCTACGAGCAGTACTTC CSVTGGLAGVSTSYEQYF TRBJ2-7 NA TRBD2 TRBV29-1
TGTGCCATCAGTGATGCGACAGGGAGCTATGGCTACACCTTC CAISDATGSYGYTF TRBJ1-2 NA TRBD1 TRBV10-3
TGCGCCAGCAGCTTGGTGGGCTCCGGGGTCACCGGGGAGCTGTTTTTT CASSLVGSGVTGELFF TRBJ2-2 NA NA TRBV5-1
TGTGCCAGCAGTATACCCGGGAGCACCTTCAATGAGCAGTTCTTC CASSIPGSTFNEQFF TRBJ2-1 NA NA TRBV9
TGTGCCGCGAAACAGGGGAGTTGGAATCAGCCCCAGCATTTT CAAKQGSWNQPQHF TRBJ1-5 once TRBD1 TRBV28
TGTGCCAGCAGCTCTCCCACAGAGTCCTACGAGCAGTACTTC CASSSPTESYEQYF TRBJ2-7 NA NA TRBV5-4
TGTGCCAGCAGCGTAGTGGGGACATCCACAGATACGCAGTATTTT CASSVVGTSTDTQYF TRBJ2-3 NA NA TRBV9
TGTGCCAGCAGCTTAGAGGGAAGGGGGCGAGAGTTGGACTATGGCTACACCTTC CASSLEGRGRELDYGYTF TRBJ1-2 NA TRBD1 TRBV7-7
TGTGCCAGCAGTTTATTGAGAGGAGCTACAACTAGCACAGATACGCAGTATTTT CASSLLRGATTSTDTQYF TRBJ2-3 NA NA TRBV27
TGTGCCAGCGGTATACAGATCCAAGAGACCCAGTACTTC CASGIQIQETQYF TRBJ2-5 NA NA TRBV27
TGTGCCAGCAGCGTAGTGGGGAGGGCTGGCATGAACACTGAAGCTTTCTTT CASSVVGRAGMNTEAFF TRBJ1-1 NA NA TRBV9
TGTGCCAGCAGCCGAACAGGGGTTAAGAATGGCTACACCTTC CASSRTGVKNGYTF TRBJ1-2 NA TRBD1 TRBV7-9
TGTGCCAGCAGCGTAGACGGCTCCCCAGGCGACGAGCAGTACTTC CASSVDGSPGDEQYF TRBJ2-7 NA NA TRBV9
TGTGCCAGCAGTGAACCCCAGGGGGCCCCCTACAATGAGCAGTTCTTC CASSEPQGAPYNEQFF TRBJ2-1 few TRBD1 TRBV6-1
TGCGCCAGCAGCCCGATGACAGGGAACTATGGCTACACCTTC CASSPMTGNYGYTF TRBJ1-2 once TRBD1 TRBV4-3
TGCGCCAGCAGCCAACTTCATTTACAGGGAGATGAGCAGTTCTTC CASSQLHLQGDEQFF TRBJ2-1 NA NA TRBV4-1
TGTGCCAGCAGTCTCGGGACTAGCGGGAGCTCCTACGAGCAGTACTTC CASSLGTSGSSYEQYF TRBJ2-7 NA TRBD2 TRBV27
TGTGCCAGCAGCGCCGGGACTAGCGGGGACTACGAGCAGTACTTC CASSAGTSGDYEQYF TRBJ2-7 NA TRBD2 TRBV9
TGTGCCAGTCATGACAGCATATATGGAAACACCATATATTTT CASHDSIYGNTIYF TRBJ1-3 NA NA TRBV19
TGCGCCAGCAGCCAAGTGACGGGGCAGGGAGGCACCGGGGAGCTGTTTTTT CASSQVTGQGGTGELFF TRBJ2-2 few NA TRBV4-3